These 20 T cell receptor beta chains were sequenced from one sample in a study of T-cell memory formation after mild COVID-19. TCRdb re-called the 5' RACE reads through MiXCR, storing one row per CDR3 protein. The sample shows 500,000 to 550,000 distinct CDR3 sequences, about 20% of them seen only once. The material sequenced was PBMCs or a T cell subset sorted from them (not recorded which). These receptors all come from an adult woman who had mild COVID-19 (a few samples of this study predate the infection). Cell type and time point are not known.

This clonotype was counted only a few times. This chain uses TRBV4-2 with TRBJ2-7, with 10 bases identical to TRBD1. Losses at the gene ends were 4 bases for V and 1 base for J; bases not matched to a gene: 4. CDR1 and CDR2 from the germline V gene are LGHNA and YNFKEQ. This CDR3 region has 15 residues. The CDR3 nucleotides read TGTGCCAGCAGCCCCGGGACAGGGGTATCCTACGAGCAGTACTTC. The encoded protein is CASSPGTGVSYEQYF.

The chain employs TRBV15 and TRBJ2-1, with TRBD2 matching over 8 bases. V was clipped by 1 base and J by 6 bases; unmatched bases: 5. The germline V gene has CDR1 LNHNV and CDR2 YYDKDF (reference sequence). CDR3 size: 15 residues. CDR3 in amino acids: CATSRGRGGINEQFF. DNA of the CDR3: TGTGCCACCAGCAGAGGTCGGGGGGGCATCAATGAGCAGTTCTTC.

In this sample, this clonotype turned up a few times. The V gene is TRBV7-9, the J gene TRBJ2-7, with 10 bases lining up with TRBD1. The CDR3 is made up of 16 amino acids. From germline, CDR1 is SEHNR and CDR2 FQNEAQ (reference sequence). Losses at the gene ends were 4 bases for V and 3 bases for J; bases not matched to a gene: 9. Here the CDR3 DNA reads TGTGCCAGCAGCTCGGGACAGGGGCGTATGATCTACGAGCAGTACTTC. This encodes CASSSGQGRMIYEQYF.

A few counts support this clonotype. The rearrangement joins TRBV3-1 to TRBJ2-7, with a possible D match to TRBD2 (6 bases). V dropped 1 base and J dropped 6 bases, with 10 bases sitting between them. The CDR3 covers 13 residues. Per the germline V gene, CDR1 is LGHDT and CDR2 is YNNKEL (reference sequence). The CDR3 DNA reads as TGTGCCAGCAGCCAAGCGGGAGCGGTCGAGCAGTACTTC. Its translation: CASSQAGAVEQYF.

This clonotype was seen a handful of times. The rearrangement joins TRBV12-3 or TRBV12-4 to TRBJ2-7; 13 bases agree with TRBD2. Trimming at V came to 7 bases and at J to 7 bases, leaving 10 bases not matched to a gene. This CDR3 is built from 15 residues. CDR3 DNA sequence: TGTGCCAGCAATCCCGGACTAGCGGGAGTAAAAGAGCAGTACTTC. Translated: CASNPGLAGVKEQYF.

The V call is TRBV12-3 or TRBV12-4, the J call TRBJ1-1, with D possibly being TRBD1 (5 bases). Trimming shortened V by 1 base and J by 1 base, and 10 bases separated the two germline ends. CDR3 length: 15 residues. The CDR3 spells CASSLGGVRNTEAFF. CDR3 nucleotide sequence: TGTGCCAGCAGTTTAGGAGGGGTCCGGAACACTGAAGCTTTCTTT.

This chain uses TRBV2 with TRBJ2-7; 9 nucleotides agree with TRBD1. Germline V gene data show CDR1 as SNHLY and CDR2 as FYNNEI. The CDR3 runs 15 residues. V shed 1 base, J shed 3 bases, and the junction held 4 bases outside the gene matches. CDR3 residues: CASSEVGTGSYEQYF. The CDR3 DNA is TGTGCCAGCAGTGAAGTGGGGACAGGGAGCTACGAGCAGTACTTC.

The CDR3 DNA sequence: TGCGCCAGCAGCCAAGTGGGGTCTGGGGAGAGGATCTACGAGCAGTACTTC. Translating gives CASSQVGSGERIYEQYF. V usage is TRBV4-3 and J usage is TRBJ2-7; D possibly corresponds to TRBD2 (5 bases). The germline V gene has CDR1 LGHNA and CDR2 YSLEER. The V gene lost 1 base and the J gene lost 3 bases, with 19 bases spanning the gap. The CDR3 is made up of 17 amino acids.

The chain combines TRBV7-9 with TRBJ2-1; D is undetermined. Between the trimmed V and J ends, which lost 6 bases and 6 bases, there was a span of 12 bases. From germline, CDR1 is SEHNR and CDR2 FQNEAQ (reference sequence). CDR3 length: 13 amino acids. The CDR3 sequence: CASRDVLLNEQFF. The CDR3 DNA follows: TGTGCCAGCAGAGACGTACTACTCAATGAGCAGTTCTTC.

The chain links TRBV12-3 or TRBV12-4 to TRBJ2-4; a weak D match, TRBD1 (5 bases). The CDR3 consists of 14 residues. Trimming left V 1 base short and J 9 bases short, with 13 bases between. The CDR3 nucleotides are TGTGCCAGCAGTTTAGTTTCATGGCAGGGCATTCAGTACTTC. Encoded protein: CASSLVSWQGIQYF.

The rearrangement links TRBV19 to TRBJ2-1; 10 bases map to TRBD1. Germline trimming cut 4 bases from V and 10 bases from J; bases unmatched to any gene: 10. CDR1 and CDR2 (germline): LNHDA, SQIVND (reference sequence). The CDR3 has 15 residues. The chain's CDR3 is CASSRTGGMGQEQFF. CDR3 in DNA: TGTGCCAGTAGTAGGACAGGGGGGATGGGACAAGAGCAGTTCTTC.

This clonotype was seen a few times. The chain uses TRBV11-2 and TRBJ2-1; D unclear. The CDR3 sequence is 12 residues long. Germline CDR1 reads SGHAT; CDR2 reads FQNNGV. Between the trimmed V and J ends, which lost 3 bases and 8 bases, there was a span of 8 bases. CDR3 sequence: CASSLGLDEQFF. DNA of the CDR3: TGTGCCAGCAGCTTGGGGTTAGATGAGCAGTTCTTC.

This clonotype rates as medium-sized (0.01 to 0.1%). The V gene is TRBV7-2, the J gene TRBJ2-2, with D perhaps TRBD1 (5 bases). CDR1 is SGHTA and CDR2 is FQGNSA in the germline V gene. The CDR3 has 14 amino acids. Between the trimmed V and J ends, which lost 1 base and 9 bases, there was a span of 12 bases. The CDR3 loop reads CASSLGAGNRELFF. CDR3 in DNA: TGTGCCAGCAGCTTAGGGGCAGGGAATCGGGAGCTGTTTTTT. The full variable domain, with the rest looked up from reference TRBV7-2 and TRBJ2-2, is GAGVSQSPSNKVTEKGKDVELRCDPISGHTALYWYRQSLGQGLEFLIYFQGNSAPDKSGLPSDRFSAERTGGSVSTLTIQRTQQEDSAVYLCASSLGAGNRELFFGEGSRLTVL.

The chain is built from TRBV7-2 and TRBJ1-5, with D hard to call. The V and J ends lost 4 bases and 3 bases respectively, with 13 bases between them. Germline CDR1 is SGHTA and CDR2 is FQGNSA. The CDR3 covers 15 residues. The CDR3 coding sequence is TGTGCCAGCAGCTCTGACGGGCACCCCAATCAGCCCCAGCATTTT. Residues: CASSSDGHPNQPQHF.

The genes are TRBV4-1 and TRBJ2-5; weak D call: TRBD2 (6 bases). V was clipped by 0 bases and J by 2 bases, with 16 bases between them. The CDR3 runs 17 residues. From germline, CDR1 is MGHRA and CDR2 YSYEKL. The CDR3 reads CASSQDPGLRPQETQYF. CDR3 in DNA: TGCGCCAGCAGCCAAGATCCAGGACTAAGGCCGCAAGAGACCCAGTACTTC.

CDR3 region: CASSLGTGGFQETQYF. CDR3 DNA: TGTGCCAGCAGCCTGGGGACAGGGGGCTTTCAAGAGACCCAGTACTTC. V usage is TRBV7-6 and J usage is TRBJ2-5; 12 positions match TRBD1. Germline loops: CDR1 SGHVS, CDR2 FNYEAQ. The CDR3 spans 16 residues. V lost 5 bases and J lost 2; bases outside the gene matches: 6.

The chain recombines TRBV4-1 with TRBJ2-1, with D possibly TRBD2 on 7 matching bases. The germline V gene encodes CDR1 MGHRA and CDR2 YSYEKL. V was shortened by 3 bases and J by 1 base, with 13 bases between the two germline ends. The CDR3 is 16 amino acids. For the CDR3, the DNA is TGCGCCAGCAGCCAGGGAGGGGGGTCGTCCTACAATGAGCAGTTCTTC. Protein: CASSQGGGSSYNEQFF.

This chain links TRBV7-2 with TRBJ2-7; TRBD1 agrees at 9 bases. The J segment lost 3 bases and the V segment lost 8 bases, leaving 5 bases of the junction unmatched. CDR3 size: 13 residues. Germline V CDR1 and CDR2: SGHTA, FQGNSA. This CDR3 is CASARQGVYEQYF. CDR3 nucleotides: TGTGCCAGCGCTAGACAGGGGGTCTACGAGCAGTACTTC.

This clonotype has a handful of counts. The rearrangement links TRBV7-2 to TRBJ2-7; possible D gene TRBD2, 6 bases. The germline V gene encodes CDR1 SGHTA and CDR2 FQGNSA. Trimming removed 1 base at V and 3 bases at J, with 13 bases between. The CDR3 runs to 15 residues. CDR3 DNA: TGTGCCAGCAGCTTAGGGTCGGGAGAGGGCTACGAGCAGTACTTC. It is translated as CASSLGSGEGYEQYF.

This rearrangement joins TRBV7-6 to TRBJ2-1; TRBD2 agrees at 8 bases. Germline V lookup: CDR1 SGHVS, CDR2 FNYEAQ. This CDR3 spans 16 amino acids. Trimming took 6 bases from V and 9 from J; bases not matched to a gene: 16. DNA for the CDR3: TGTGCCAGCAGGCCCGAAGCCTGGGGGGCGGGAGGTGAGCAGTTCTTC. This codes for CASRPEAWGAGGEQFF. Full variable domain (rest looked up from reference TRBV7-6 and TRBJ2-1): GAGVSQSPRYKVTKRGQDVALRCDPISGHVSLYWYRQALGQGPEFLTYFNYEAQQDKSGLPNDRFSAERPEGSISTLTIQRTEQRDSAMYRCASRPEAWGAGGEQFFGPGTRLTVL.